These T cell receptor beta chains were read from a single sample in a study of CD8 T cells in Susac syndrome. MiXCR was run by TCRdb on the immunoSEQ multiplex PCR reads, yielding one entry per CDR3 protein. The sample records 330,000 or so distinct CDR3 sequences, almost 85% being singletons. The specimen sequenced was CD8+ T cells from PBMCs. The origin of the receptors is a human donor with multiple sclerosis. The CDR3 runs from the conserved cysteine through the conserved F or W. D genes are given only for firm matches. Clone size, where shown, is once, few, many, or a class for clones that have expanded.

d_call	clone_size	j_call	v_call	cdr3_nt	cdr3_aa
NA	few	TRBJ2-2	TRBV11-2	TGTGCCAGCAGCTTCCCCCTCACCGGGGAGCTGTTTTTT	CASSFPLTGELFF
TRBD2	NA	TRBJ2-3	TRBV28	TGTGCCAGCAGTCCCTCTCCCCTAGCGGGGTTAGACACAGATACGCAGTATTTT	CASSPSPLAGLDTDTQYF
NA	NA	TRBJ2-7	TRBV7-2	TGTGCCAGCAGCTTCGGACTAACCTACGAGCAGTACTTC	CASSFGLTYEQYF
NA	few	TRBJ2-7	TRBV11-1	TGTGCCAGCAGCTCAGAACAACCCGACATCACCTACGAGCAGTACTTC	CASSSEQPDITYEQYF
NA	NA	TRBJ2-1	TRBV6-1	TGTGCCAGCACACTAGGTGAGCAGTTCTTC	CASTLGEQFF
NA	NA	TRBJ2-1	TRBV6-2/TRBV6-3	TGTGCCAGCAGTTTGTCTAGCATTAGCTCCTACAATGAGCAGTTCTTC	CASSLSSISSYNEQFF
TRBD2	NA	TRBJ2-5	TRBV7-9	TGTGCCAGCAGCACCCGGACTAGCGGGAGCGGGGCCCAAGAGACCCAGTACTTC	CASSTRTSGSGAQETQYF
TRBD2	NA	TRBJ2-7	TRBV7-8	TGTGCCAGCAGCTTGGGACTAGCGGGAGAATATGCCGAGCAGTACTTC	CASSLGLAGEYAEQYF
NA	once	TRBJ2-2	TRBV6-2/TRBV6-3	TGTGCCAGCAGTTACACTCTTGGAAACACCGGGGAGCTGTTTTTT	CASSYTLGNTGELFF
NA	NA	TRBJ2-7	TRBV21-1	TGTGCCAGCAGCAAAGGCCGGACTAGCGGCTCCTACGAGCAGTACTTC	CASSKGRTSGSYEQYF
TRBD1	NA	TRBJ2-7	TRBV6-2/TRBV6-3	TGTGCCAGCGGGACAGGGGAGAACTACGAGCAGTACTTC	CASGTGENYEQYF
NA	NA	TRBJ2-6	TRBV5-1	TGCGCCAGCAGCGGACCGACACAGATGGGGGCCAACGTCCTGACTTTC	CASSGPTQMGANVLTF
TRBD2	NA	TRBJ2-7	TRBV7-2	TGTGCCAGCAGCTCGAACCTCGGGACTAGCGGGGGCTACGAGCAGTACTTC	CASSSNLGTSGGYEQYF
NA	NA	TRBJ2-1	TRBV19	TGTGCCACCGGACTTGGGGGCCCCTACAATGAGCAGTTCTTC	CATGLGGPYNEQFF
NA	NA	TRBJ2-7	TRBV10-2	TGCGCCAGCTGGGGCAGGGACTCCTACGAGCAGTACTTC	CASWGRDSYEQYF
TRBD2	few	TRBJ2-7	TRBV9	TGTGCCAGCAGCGCCACTAGCGGGAGGGACTACGAGCAGTACTTC	CASSATSGRDYEQYF
NA	NA	TRBJ2-7	TRBV27	TGTGCCAGCAGTTCGTCAGCGTCCTACGAGCAGTACTTC	CASSSSASYEQYF
NA	NA	TRBJ2-1	TRBV4-1	TGCGCCAGCAGCCAAGACGAGGGCTGGATAAACAATGAGCAGTTCTTC	CASSQDEGWINNEQFF
TRBD2	few	TRBJ2-7	TRBV6-5	TGTGCCAGCAGTTACGGAGCGGGAGGGCGGTCCGAGCAGTACTTC	CASSYGAGGRSEQYF
NA	NA	TRBJ2-3	TRBV6-2/TRBV6-3	TGTGCCAGCAGTTACTCTCTAGCTTCGGCGGCAGATACGCAGTATTTT	CASSYSLASAADTQYF
NA	NA	TRBJ1-2	TRBV30	TGTGCCTGGAGTGTACGGGACCTAGATGGCTACACCTTC	CAWSVRDLDGYTF
TRBD1	NA	TRBJ2-7	TRBV4-3	TGCGCCAGCAGCCAAGATTTGACAGGGCTCTACGAGCAGTGCTTC	CASSQDLTGLYEQCF
NA	NA	TRBJ2-5	TRBV20-1	TGCAGTGCACCGCAGGGGGGGATATTAATACAAGAGACCCAGTACTTC	CSAPQGGILIQETQYF
TRBD1	NA	TRBJ2-1	TRBV20-1	TGCAGGGAAGGACAGGTGTACGAAAATGAGCAGTTCTTC	CREGQVYENEQFF
TRBD2	NA	TRBJ2-1	TRBV20-1	TGCAGTGCTACACATACCCTGGGACTAGCGGGCAATGAGCAGTTCTTC	CSATHTLGLAGNEQFF
NA	NA	TRBJ2-1	TRBV2	TGTGCCAGCCGGGGGTCCTACAATGAGCAGTTCTTC	CASRGSYNEQFF
NA	once	TRBJ2-1	TRBV28	TGTGCCAGCAGTTTCATAGGGACCCAAGTGAATGAGCAGTTCTTC	CASSFIGTQVNEQFF
NA	NA	TRBJ2-1	TRBV19	TGTGCCAGTAGTATAGTAGGCGCGGGAGAGCAGTTCTTC	CASSIVGAGEQFF
NA	NA	TRBJ1-1	TRBV7-9	TGTGCCAGCAGCTTACACATGGGAACTGAAGCTTTCTTT	CASSLHMGTEAFF
NA	NA	TRBJ2-7	TRBV6-6	TGTGCCAGCAGTTACTCGTATGTCTACGAGCAGTACTTC	CASSYSYVYEQYF
NA	NA	TRBJ2-7	TRBV27	TGTGCCAGCAGTGGACAGAGGTACGAGCAGTACTTC	CASSGQRYEQYF
NA	NA	TRBJ1-1	TRBV7-9	TGTGCCAGCAGCCCCCCGGACAAACTGAACACTGAAGCTTTCTTT	CASSPPDKLNTEAFF
TRBD2	NA	TRBJ2-7	TRBV9	TGTGCCAGCAGCGTAGATAGCGGGAGGGCCTACGAGCAGTACTTC	CASSVDSGRAYEQYF
TRBD2	NA	TRBJ2-2	TRBV9	TGTGCCAGCAGCCCGGGACTAGCGGGAGCGGACGGGGAGCTGTTTTTT	CASSPGLAGADGELFF
NA	NA	TRBJ1-1	TRBV27	TGTGCCAGCAGTTTAATGACAAACACTGAAGCTTTCTTT	CASSLMTNTEAFF
NA	NA	TRBJ1-1	TRBV20-1	TGCAGTGCTAGAGATATGGAACAGAGAGACACTGAAGCTTTCTTT	CSARDMEQRDTEAFF
NA	NA	TRBJ2-1	TRBV27	TGTGCCAGCAGTTCTAGGGACGCCCATTCCTACAATGAGCAGTTCTTC	CASSSRDAHSYNEQFF
NA	NA	TRBJ2-2	TRBV4-1	TGCGCCAGCAGCCAATTGGGCGGGAAGACCGGGGAGCTGTTTTTT	CASSQLGGKTGELFF
NA	NA	TRBJ2-5	TRBV25-1	TGTGCCAGCAGTGTCGGGGCGCGGGAACTAGAAGAGACCCAGTACTTC	CASSVGARELEETQYF
TRBD1	NA	TRBJ1-1	TRBV30	TGTGCCGGGGGCCGGGACAGGGCCACTGAAGCTTTCTTT	CAGGRDRATEAFF
NA	NA	TRBJ2-7	TRBV7-2	TGTGCCAGCAGCTCTGGACCGACGGGCGCCTACGAGCAGTACTTC	CASSSGPTGAYEQYF